This TCR beta chain was sequenced in a study of sequential checkpoint blockade in melanoma. Study in general: After nivolumab or ipilimumab alone, 20 to 25 patients had week-13 rebiopsies.

V was trimmed by 6 bases and J by 4 bases, leaving 8 bases between them. Germline V lookup: CDR1 MDHEN, CDR2 SYDVKM. The CDR3 covers 12 residues. Sequencing was performed with immunoSEQ multiplex PCR; in TCRdb, only in-frame clones are kept and a portion is missing. The repertoire holds about 22,000 clones, with around 25% as singletons. As for treatment: randomized to nivolumab then ipilimumab (arm A) or the reverse (arm B). Patients had received no earlier DNA-damaging chemotherapy. The TCR comes from a human donor with melanoma. Sequences were derived from tumor tissue (inferred from file names), sampled from a patient given nivolumab and ipilimumab in sequence. V is TRBV28 and J is TRBJ2-3; unclear D gene. In nucleotides, the CDR3 is TGTGCCAGCAGATCCCAGGCAGATACGCAGTATTTT. Translating it yields CASRSQADTQYF.